The source of this T cell receptor beta chain is a study of cytomegalovirus exposure and HLA in healthy donors. The donors formed part of the approximately 130-subject validation cohort, distinct from the approximately 640-subject first cohort. Points from the study as a whole: Reports indicated that the classifier achieved high specificity and sensitivity in diagnosing cytomegalovirus status. Later, an analysis found that TCR clusters from the first cohort tended to co-occur in the roughly 110 validation repertoires. Rarity marked most TCR sequences, yet some public TCRs occurred in many donors.

As concerns this clone: The target antigen is unknown.

Generated by immunoSEQ multiplex PCR, the TCRdb table keeps only in-frame clones and is missing some. The repertoire includes about 120,000 clones, approximately 87% of them detected once, and roughly 6% sits in the top ten. This CDR3 is 15 amino acids long. Trimming removed 1 base from V and 1 base from J, with 10 bases in between. Germline CDR1 is SGHDT and CDR2 is YYEEEE. The specimen was PBMCs. V usage is TRBV5-6 and J usage is TRBJ2-3, with D possibly TRBD1 on 6 matching bases. This receptor was identified in a woman younger than 30 in good health and CMV-seropositive. CDR3 DNA sequence: TGTGCCAGCAGCTTGTTAGGGGGAGGCACAGATACGCAGTATTTT. It translates to CASSLLGGGTDTQYF.